Listed below are T cell receptor beta chains from one sample, sequenced in a study of blood T cell repertoires in COVID-19. Assay used: immunoSEQ multiplex PCR; TCRdb lists only in-frame clones, some missing. The sample lists more than 80,000 clones, less than 85% seen once, with 13% to 15% in the top ten. The sequenced sample was peripheral blood. Every receptor here comes from a woman aged 60 to 75 with acute or convalescent COVID-19. Both conserved end residues are trimmed from each CDR3. Each record gives: V gene, J gene, CDR3 protein.

TRBV2	TRBJ2-7	ASSGGLAGGYEQY
TRBV19	TRBJ2-2	ASSPGLADTGELF
TRBV27	TRBJ1-2	ASSPQTGFNYGYT
TRBV5-1	TRBJ2-4	ASSFRSGDAKNIQY
TRBV7-3	TRBJ2-2	ASSGATGTGTGELF
TRBV2	TRBJ2-2	ASSGQGRDTGELF
TRBV5-1	TRBJ1-3	ASSLDTGNTIY
TRBV30	TRBJ2-5	AWGTTSGQETQY
TRBV6-1	TRBJ1-1	ASSEDAQRDTEAF
TRBV10-2	TRBJ2-7	ASSLNSGEGRVQY
TRBV29-1	TRBJ2-3	SVLAGGTDTQY
TRBV28	TRBJ2-7	ASTQHRDSYSYEQY
TRBV19	TRBJ2-5	ASKKDRTLQETQY
TRBV7-3	TRBJ2-1	ASSIQPASGSYNEQF
TRBV5-6	TRBJ2-7	ASSFLRSSGGLSEQY
TRBV3-1/TRBV3-2	TRBJ2-7	ASSLGTGSNEQY
TRBV14	TRBJ1-2	ASSQDRVAYGYT
TRBV3-1/TRBV3-2	TRBJ2-5	ASSRDQETQY
TRBV7-8	TRBJ1-6	ASNDRVDLPLH
TRBV28	TRBJ2-7	ASSDLGDLPEQY
TRBV2	TRBJ2-7	ASSSQTGNFYEQY
TRBV25-1	TRBJ2-1	ASSEGRQVSSYNEQF
TRBV18	TRBJ1-5	ASSPQGVSGDQPQH
TRBV19	TRBJ2-2	ASSGQANTGELF
TRBV20-1	TRBJ1-1	SVTVNTEAF
TRBV19	TRBJ1-5	ASSQGVSNQPQH
TRBV5-1	TRBJ1-1	ASSLQRHNTEAF
TRBV5-1	TRBJ2-4	ASSPAAGSGLNIQY
TRBV27	TRBJ2-7	ASSLGGWTSEMY
TRBV9	TRBJ1-1	ASSELSGVTEAF
TRBV27	TRBJ1-5	ASSLYPAGNQPQH
TRBV18	TRBJ1-1	ASSPKFTENTEAF
TRBV20-1	TRBJ2-7	SASGHDEQY
TRBV7-2	TRBJ1-3	ASSIRQGSGNTIY
TRBV7-9	TRBJ2-7	ASSLGAGGYEQY
TRBV5-1	TRBJ2-5	ASSFLAGREETQY
TRBV7-8	TRBJ2-1	ASSFSGTYNEQF
TRBV7-7	TRBJ2-2	ASSLAGGSTGELF
TRBV6-5	TRBJ2-2	ASEGQGAGTGELF
TRBV11-2	TRBJ2-2	ASSGRSEGADTGELF